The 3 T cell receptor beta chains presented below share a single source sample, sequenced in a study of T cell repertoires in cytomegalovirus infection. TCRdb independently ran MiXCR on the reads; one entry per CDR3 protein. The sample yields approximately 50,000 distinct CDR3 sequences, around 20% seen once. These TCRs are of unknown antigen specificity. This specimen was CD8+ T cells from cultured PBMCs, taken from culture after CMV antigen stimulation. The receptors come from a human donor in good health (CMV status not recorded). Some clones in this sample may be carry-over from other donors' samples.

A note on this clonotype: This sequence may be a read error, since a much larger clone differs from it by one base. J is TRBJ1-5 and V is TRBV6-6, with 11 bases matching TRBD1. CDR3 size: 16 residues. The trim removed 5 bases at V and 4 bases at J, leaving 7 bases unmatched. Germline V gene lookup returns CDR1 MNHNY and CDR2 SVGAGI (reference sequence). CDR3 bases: TGTGCCAGCAGTGACCGGACAGGGGGCGTTAATCAGCCCCAGCATTTT. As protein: CASSDRTGGVNQPQHF.

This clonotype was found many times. The CDR3 nucleotides read TGTGCCAGCAGATTGAAATCAGTGGGACAGAACACAGATACGCAGTATTTT. It yields the protein CASRLKSVGQNTDTQYF. The rearrangement uses TRBV12-3 or TRBV12-4 and TRBJ2-3, with 7 positions matching TRBD1. After removal of 6 bases from V and 2 bases from J, the junction contained 14 bases not matched to a gene. The CDR3 has 17 residues.

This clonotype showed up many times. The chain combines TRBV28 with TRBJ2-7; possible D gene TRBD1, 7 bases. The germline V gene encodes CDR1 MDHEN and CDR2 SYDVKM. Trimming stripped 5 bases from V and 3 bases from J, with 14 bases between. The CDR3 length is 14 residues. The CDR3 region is CASSGRDRGYEQYF. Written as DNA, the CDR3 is TGTGCCAGCAGTGGGCGGGACAGAGGCTACGAGCAGTACTTC.